This paragraph reports one T cell receptor (beta chain). Its antigen remains unidentified. A read error may produce the germline difference seen at one junction end. The data are from a study of cytotoxic CD8 clonotypes in ibrutinib-treated CLL. Deep sequencing aimed at 1 in 200,000 to 1 in 1 million T cells' resolution. Here immunoSEQ multiplex PCR was the method, and the copy in TCRdb shows in-frame clones only, minus some. Among more than 300,000 clones listed, just under 80% were seen once. Study results and caveats: Patients had baseline clonality above age-matched healthy donors, and this clonality moved with circulating CD8+ T-cell counts.

The sequence came from a human donor with chronic lymphocytic leukemia. The input for sequencing was PBMCs, taken before ibrutinib treatment.

The CDR3 bases are TGTGCTAGCAGCCCCACCTCCGGGACTAGCGTTCCCGGGGAGCTGTTTTTT. It yields the protein CASSPTSGTSVPGELFF. The V and J genes are TRBV7-7 and TRBJ2-2, with 10 nucleotides matching TRBD2. The CDR3 totals 17 residues. CDR1 and CDR2 from the germline V gene are SSHAT and FNYEAQ (reference sequence).